Below, 5 T cell receptor beta chains from the same sample are listed, as sequenced in a study of blood T cell repertoires in COVID-19. Assay: immunoSEQ multiplex PCR; the TCRdb copy retains only in-frame clones and omits some. The sample shows approximately 110,000 clones, about two thirds of them seen only once. Material: peripheral blood. The receptors here all came from a human donor with acute or convalescent COVID-19. The donor label of this sample is uncertain.

This clone was picked up one time. V and J are TRBV2 and TRBJ2-1, with 7 bases that match TRBD1. From germline, CDR1 is SNHLY and CDR2 FYNNEI. The CDR3 contains 15 residues. J gave up 4 bases and V 5 bases, and 8 bases lay outside the gene matches. CDR3: CASSRRGGLYNEQFF. CDR3 nucleotides: TGTGCCAGCAGTCGTAGAGGGGGCCTATACAATGAGCAGTTCTTC. Complete variable domain (other parts from reference TRBV2 and TRBJ2-1): EPEVTQTPSHQVTQMGQEVILRCVPISNHLYFYWYRQILGQKVEFLVSFYNNEISEKSEIFDDQFSVERPDGSNFTLKIRSTKLEDSAMYFCASSRRGGLYNEQFFGPGTRLTVL.

V and J are TRBV29-1 and TRBJ2-2; 11 bases are a match to TRBD1. The CDR3 is made up of 15 amino acids. From germline, CDR1 is SQVTM and CDR2 ANQGSEA. J lost 7 bases, V lost 2 bases, and 6 bases had no gene match. CDR3 region: CSVERTGGYGGELFF. The CDR3 coding sequence is TGCAGCGTTGAACGGACAGGGGGCTATGGCGGGGAGCTGTTTTTT.

This chain links TRBV11-3 with TRBJ2-3; 9 bases agree with TRBD1. Germline lookup yields CDR1 SGHNT and CDR2 YENEEA. The CDR3 runs 17 residues. J gave up 3 bases and V 4 bases, and 11 bases lay outside the gene matches. DNA for the CDR3: TGTGCCAGCAGCTCCCCGGGACAGGGTATGGGTACAGATACGCAGTATTTT. This encodes CASSSPGQGMGTDTQYF.

This chain joins TRBV6-1 and TRBJ1-5; 8 bases are shared with TRBD1. The CDR3 extends over 16 amino acids. The ends lost 3 bases at V and 4 bases at J; junction bases unmatched: 8. The germline V gene encodes CDR1 MNHNS and CDR2 SASEGT. CDR3 bases: TGTGCCAGCAGTGAGGGACAGGCGCCCTCAAATCAGCCCCAGCATTTT. Translated, it gives CASSEGQAPSNQPQHF.

This chain uses TRBV15 with TRBJ2-5; 8 bases align to TRBD2. This CDR3 contains 15 residues. V was pared by 9 bases and J by 2 bases, with 11 bases of the junction left unmatched. Germline V gene data show CDR1 as LNHNV and CDR2 as YYDKDF (reference sequence). The CDR3 region is CATGEASGFQETQYF. In DNA, the CDR3 is TGTGCCACTGGCGAAGCTAGCGGGTTTCAAGAGACCCAGTACTTC.